These 3 T cell receptor beta chains share one sample of origin, sequenced in a study of identical twins. Using its own MiXCR run on the 5' RACE reads, TCRdb lists one record per CDR3 protein. The data show roughly 1.6 million distinct CDR3 sequences, more than 30% seen once. Sequences were obtained from cord blood. The receptor set was obtained from a newborn girl in good health.

The V gene is TRBV4-1, the J gene TRBJ2-1; 9 bases fit TRBD2. V gave up 1 base and J gave up 7 bases; unmatched junction bases: 5. The germline V gene encodes CDR1 MGHRA and CDR2 YSYEKL. This CDR3 region has 15 residues. CDR3 sequence reads: CASSQGLAGENEQFF. In nucleotides, the CDR3 is TGCGCCAGCAGCCAAGGGTTAGCGGGAGAAAATGAGCAGTTCTTC.

V gene TRBV10-3 combines with J gene TRBJ1-1; D possibly corresponds to TRBD1 (6 bases). The CDR3 has 13 amino acids. In germline, CDR1 is ENHRY, CDR2 SYGVKD. Trimming shortened V by 5 bases and J by 3 bases, and 10 bases separated the two germline ends. The CDR3 DNA is TGTGCCATCAGTTCCCGGACAGACACTGAAGCTTTCTTT. Translation: CAISSRTDTEAFF.

CDR3 bases: TGTGCCAGCAGTTTCCCCGGCCAGGGGCCCACAGATACGCAGTATTTT. Amino acid sequence: CASSFPGQGPTDTQYF. The rearrangement uses TRBV28 and TRBJ2-3; D might be TRBD1 (6 bases). The ends were cut back, 3 bases at V and 2 bases at J, with 15 bases in the middle. This CDR3 contains 16 residues. Germline CDR1 MDHEN, CDR2 SYDVKM.